The sample holds one count of the clone carrying this TCR beta chain. The antigen is unknown. The data belong to a study of T cell responses to AZD1222 COVID-19 vaccine. Study-level findings and limits: Spike-specific TCR breadth and depth were elevated following two AZD1222 doses.

The length of the CDR3 is 14 residues. Germline V lookup: CDR1 LNHDA, CDR2 SQIVND (reference sequence). The trim removed 3 bases at V and 3 bases at J, leaving 3 bases unmatched. The table came from immunoSEQ multiplex PCR; TCRdb's copy has only in-frame clones and leaves some out. The sample yields about 55,000 clones, nearly 90% seen once. The sequence came from an adult in good health. This sequence joins TRBV19 and TRBJ1-1; TRBD1 agrees at 8 bases. Sequenced material: peripheral blood, taken on day 0 of AZD1222 vaccination. DNA of the CDR3: TGTGCCAGTAGTATGACAGGGGCGGACACTGAAGCTTTCTTT. Residues: CASSMTGADTEAFF.